A single sample is the source of the 9 T cell receptor beta chains below, sequenced in a study of T cell clonality in common variable immunodeficiency. Using immunoSEQ multiplex PCR, the repertoire was profiled, and TCRdb retains in-frame clones only, with some absent. In total the sample includes about 52,000 clones, none of them seen once. Sequenced input: peripheral blood mononuclear cells. The source of these receptors is a person aged 18 to 69 in good health.

Ten or more counts support this clone. Additional DNA sequences in this sample encode the identical CDR3. The chain's CDR3 is CASSLVPGSDSPLHF. The CDR3 bases that were read are TGTGCCAGCAGCTTAGTTCCAGGGTCGGATTCACCC. The chain recombines TRBV7-2 with TRBJ1-6, with D perhaps TRBD1 (5 bases). Coverage ceases 3 residues before the CDR3 finishes, and the germline J gene fills in the end. The V gene lost 1 base and the J gene lost 8 bases, with 12 bases spanning the gap. The CDR3 loop spans 15 amino acids. The V gene's germline CDR1 is SGHTA and CDR2 FQGNSA.

This clone appeared many times. The read ends 3 residues shy of where the CDR3 ends; the end is completed using the germline J gene. This rearrangement joins TRBV7-9 to TRBJ1-2; no clear D gene. Germline values: CDR1 SEHNR, CDR2 FQNEAQ (reference sequence). The V end was cut by 0 bases, the J end by 2 bases, with 10 bases between. There are 15 residues in the CDR3. The CDR3: CASSLAAGVNYGYTF. The CDR3 DNA, read in part, is TGTGCCAGCAGCTTAGCGGCAGGCGTAAACTATGGC. Full variable domain (remainder filled in from reference TRBV7-9 and TRBJ1-2): DTGVSQNPRHKITKRGQNVTFRCDPISEHNRLYWYRQTLGQGPEFLTYFQNEAQLEKSRLLSDRFSAERPKGSFSTLEIQRTEQGDSAMYLCASSLAAGVNYGYTFGSGTRLTVV.

This clone was observed at least ten times. CDR3 sequence reads: CSARETRGQNSNQPQHF. CDR3 bases read: TGCAGTGCTAGAGAGACCAGGGGGCAAAATAGCAATCAGCCC. V and J are TRBV20-1 and TRBJ1-5; 8 nucleotides align to TRBD1. The observed sequence ends 3 residues before the CDR3 terminus, with the missing tail filled in from the germline J gene. Trimming removed 0 bases from V and 0 bases from J; junction bases left unmatched: 7. In germline, CDR1 is DFQATT, CDR2 SNEGSKA (reference sequence). This CDR3 contains 17 residues.

To note about this clone: The read comes to an end 3 residues before the CDR3 does, leaving the germline J gene to fill in the end. The chain uses TRBV18 and TRBJ2-2, with D tentatively TRBD1 (5 bases). The germline V gene has CDR1 KGHSH and CDR2 LQKENI. The CDR3 is 15 amino acids. CDR3 bases read: TGTGCCAGCTCAGATCCGAGACAGCCCAATGAAAAG. The encoded protein is CASSDPRQPNEK. The whole CDR3 protein is CASSDPRQPNEKLFF. Together with reference TRBV18 and TRBJ2-2, the CDR3 gives the full variable domain: NAGVMQNPRHLVRRRGQEARLRCSPMKGHSHVYWYRQLPEEGLKFMVYLQKENIIDESGMPKERFSAEFPKEGPSILRIQQVVRGDSAAYFCASSDPRQPNEKLFFGEGSRLTVL.

This clone was recorded many times. The missing CDR3 end, 3 residues past where the read stops, is filled in from the germline J gene. The V gene is TRBV11-2, the J gene TRBJ2-5, with D maybe TRBD1 (5 bases). Germline V lookup: CDR1 SGHAT, CDR2 FQNNGV. V dropped 4 bases and J dropped 7 bases, with 13 bases sitting between them. This CDR3 is 13 amino acids long. The CDR3 DNA, read in part, is TGTGCCAGCAGCTCCGGACAAAGAGGGACC. This encodes CASSSGQRGT. The whole CDR3 sequence reads CASSSGQRGTQYF.

Many counts were recorded for this clone. Germline is not matched at one junction end, which may reflect a read error. The CDR3 end is not reached by the read, which stops 3 residues before it; the germline J gene fills it in. The rearrangement links TRBV4-2 to TRBJ2-1, with a tentative D call TRBD2 (7 bases). In germline, CDR1 is LGHNA, CDR2 YNFKEQ. This CDR3 spans 15 amino acids. Partial CDR3 DNA: TGCGCCAGCAGCCAAGAAGGGAGGGGGAATAATGAG. Translated, it gives CASSQEGRGNNE. The whole CDR3 sequence reads CASSQEGRGNNEQFF.

As regards this clone: Its ends do not fully match the called genes, so a read error is possible. Sequencing ends 3 residues short of the CDR3 end; the germline J gene provides the rest. This sample also contains other DNA sequences that code for the same CDR3. The V and J genes are TRBV7-2 and TRBJ1-3, with D perhaps matching TRBD1 (5 bases). The CDR3 length is 15 residues. Germline CDR1 is SGHTA and CDR2 is FQGNSA. The CDR3 DNA, read in part, is TGTGCCAGCAGCTTAGGGACACGCTCTGGAAACACA. This encodes CASSLGTRSGNT. The CDR3 reads in full as CASSLGTRSGNTIYF.

A few counts support this clone. The read ends 3 residues before the CDR3 terminus; that terminus is restored from the germline J gene. The same CDR3 arises from other DNA sequences in this sample as well. The chain carries TRBV18 and TRBJ1-1; 7 bases are shared with TRBD1. The ends lost 0 bases at V and 1 base at J; junction bases unmatched: 2. Germline CDR1 and CDR2: KGHSH and LQKENI. The CDR3 extends over 15 amino acids. Partial CDR3 DNA: TGTGCCAGCTCACCACCCGGGACAGCGAACACTGAA. It yields the protein CASSPPGTANTE. The full CDR3 protein is CASSPPGTANTEAFF.

In this sample, this clone turned up many times. The DNA ends 3 residues before the CDR3 does, and the rest of the CDR3 is filled in from the germline J gene. The rearrangement uses TRBV7-2 and TRBJ2-3; 8 bases agree with TRBD2. In germline, CDR1 is SGHTA, CDR2 FQGNSA. The CDR3 is 14 residues long. CDR3 loop: CASSFGGVRETQYF. The CDR3 bases that were read are TGTGCCAGCAGCTTCGGGGGGGTCAGGGAGACG.